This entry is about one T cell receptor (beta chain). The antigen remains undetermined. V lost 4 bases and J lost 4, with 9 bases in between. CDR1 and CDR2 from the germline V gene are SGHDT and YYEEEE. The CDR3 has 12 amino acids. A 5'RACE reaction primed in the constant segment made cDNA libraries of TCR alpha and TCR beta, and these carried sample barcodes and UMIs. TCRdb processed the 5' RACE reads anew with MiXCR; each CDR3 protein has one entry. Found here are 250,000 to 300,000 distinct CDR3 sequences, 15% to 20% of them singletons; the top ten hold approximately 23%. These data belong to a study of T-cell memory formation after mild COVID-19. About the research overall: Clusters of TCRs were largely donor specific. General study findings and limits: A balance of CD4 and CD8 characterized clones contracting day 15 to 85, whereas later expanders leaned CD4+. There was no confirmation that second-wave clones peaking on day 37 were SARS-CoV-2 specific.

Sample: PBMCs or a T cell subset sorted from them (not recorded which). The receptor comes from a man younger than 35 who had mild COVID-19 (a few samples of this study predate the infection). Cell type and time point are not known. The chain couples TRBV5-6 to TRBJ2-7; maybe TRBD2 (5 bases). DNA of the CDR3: TGTGCCAGCAGCCAAGGACTGTACGAGCAGTACGTC. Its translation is CASSQGLYEQYV.